This is a list of T cell receptor beta chains from one sample in a study of T-cell reconstitution after alpha-beta-depleted transplantation in children. TCRdb used MiXCR to reprocess the PCR reads, holding one entry per CDR3 protein. The sample shows more than 500,000 distinct CDR3 sequences, about an eighth of them seen only once. The material was PBMCs, mostly from graft donor cells, obtained 180 days after TCRalphabeta/CD19-depleted stem cell transplant. Receptors were obtained from a female patient between 2 and 15 years old who had a stem cell transplant for aplastic anemia, so the T cells may come from the graft donor. Both conserved end residues are part of each CDR3. Each record gives: clone size, D gene, CDR3 length, V gene, J gene, CDR3 protein, CDR3 DNA. A D gene is named only where the DNA matches it firmly. Clone size is given for some rows only: seen once, a few or many times, or a class if the clone is expanded.

clone size: NA; D gene: TRBD1; CDR3 length: 15; V gene: TRBV12-3/TRBV12-4; J gene: TRBJ1-5; CDR3 protein: CASSRGQISNQPQHF; CDR3 DNA: TGTGCCAGCAGCAGGGGACAGATAAGCAATCAGCCCCAGCATTTT
clone size: many; D gene: TRBD2; CDR3 length: 15; V gene: TRBV3-1; J gene: TRBJ2-7; CDR3 protein: CASSPASGSSYEQYF; CDR3 DNA: TGTGCCAGCAGCCCAGCTAGCGGTAGCTCCTACGAGCAGTACTTC
clone size: NA; D gene: NA; CDR3 length: 12; V gene: TRBV5-5; J gene: TRBJ2-4; CDR3 protein: CASSLGMNIQYF; CDR3 DNA: TGTGCCAGCAGCTTGGGAATGAACATTCAGTACTTC
clone size: few; D gene: TRBD2; CDR3 length: 13; V gene: TRBV29-1; J gene: TRBJ2-1; CDR3 protein: CSAEEGLAPEQFF; CDR3 DNA: TGCAGCGCCGAGGAGGGACTAGCACCTGAGCAGTTCTTC
clone size: few; D gene: NA; CDR3 length: 20; V gene: TRBV18; J gene: TRBJ1-5; CDR3 protein: CASSSTDPAEKAYSNQPQHF; CDR3 DNA: TGTGCCAGCTCATCCACAGATCCCGCGGAAAAGGCCTATAGCAATCAGCCCCAGCATTTT
clone size: NA; D gene: TRBD2; CDR3 length: 18; V gene: TRBV29-1; J gene: TRBJ2-2; CDR3 protein: CSVASGLAGAPGTGELFF; CDR3 DNA: TGCAGCGTTGCGTCCGGACTAGCGGGAGCTCCGGGTACCGGGGAGCTGTTTTTT
clone size: NA; D gene: NA; CDR3 length: 15; V gene: TRBV7-2; J gene: TRBJ1-4; CDR3 protein: CASSLRRGLNEKLFF; CDR3 DNA: TGTGCCAGCAGCTTAAGACGGGGCCTCAATGAAAAACTGTTTTTT
clone size: few; D gene: NA; CDR3 length: 15; V gene: TRBV5-1; J gene: TRBJ1-2; CDR3 protein: CASSLPQTGGHGYTF; CDR3 DNA: TGCGCCAGCAGCCTCCCCCAGACAGGAGGCCATGGCTACACCTTC
clone size: NA; D gene: NA; CDR3 length: 13; V gene: TRBV7-9; J gene: TRBJ1-5; CDR3 protein: CASSLSGGQPQHF; CDR3 DNA: TGTGCCAGCAGCCTAAGCGGGGGACAGCCCCAGCATTTT
clone size: few; D gene: NA; CDR3 length: 16; V gene: TRBV18; J gene: TRBJ2-2; CDR3 protein: CASSPRGFMNTGELFF; CDR3 DNA: TGTGCCAGCTCACCACGGGGGTTTATGAACACCGGGGAGCTGTTTTTT
clone size: NA; D gene: TRBD1; CDR3 length: 16; V gene: TRBV12-3/TRBV12-4; J gene: TRBJ1-2; CDR3 protein: CASSLGQGAANYGYTF; CDR3 DNA: TGTGCCAGCAGTCTGGGACAGGGGGCCGCTAACTATGGCTACACCTTC
clone size: many; D gene: NA; CDR3 length: 14; V gene: TRBV15; J gene: TRBJ1-6; CDR3 protein: CATSRDIENSPLHF; CDR3 DNA: TGTGCCACCAGCAGAGATATAGAGAATTCACCCCTCCACTTT
clone size: NA; D gene: TRBD2; CDR3 length: 15; V gene: TRBV6-5; J gene: TRBJ2-1; CDR3 protein: CASTLLAGGNNEQFF; CDR3 DNA: TGTGCCAGCACTCTACTAGCGGGAGGGAACAATGAGCAGTTCTTC
clone size: once; D gene: NA; CDR3 length: 15; V gene: TRBV18; J gene: TRBJ1-1; CDR3 protein: CASSHGGSANTEAFF; CDR3 DNA: TGTGCCAGCTCACACGGGGGATCGGCGAACACTGAAGCTTTCTTT
clone size: NA; D gene: NA; CDR3 length: 13; V gene: TRBV12-3/TRBV12-4; J gene: TRBJ2-3; CDR3 protein: CASRGQFTDTQYF; CDR3 DNA: TGTGCCAGCAGAGGACAGTTCACAGATACGCAGTATTTT
clone size: many; D gene: TRBD2; CDR3 length: 15; V gene: TRBV20-1; J gene: TRBJ2-2; CDR3 protein: CSARDTSGSPGELFF; CDR3 DNA: TGCAGTGCTAGAGATACTAGCGGGAGCCCCGGGGAGCTGTTTTTT
clone size: NA; D gene: TRBD1; CDR3 length: 16; V gene: TRBV6-1; J gene: TRBJ2-1; CDR3 protein: CASSRLPGSGGNEQFF; CDR3 DNA: TGTGCCAGCAGTAGGCTACCGGGATCAGGGGGCAATGAGCAGTTCTTC
clone size: NA; D gene: TRBD1; CDR3 length: 14; V gene: TRBV4-2; J gene: TRBJ1-5; CDR3 protein: CASSPGQMDQPQHF; CDR3 DNA: TGTGCCAGCAGCCCGGGACAGATGGATCAGCCCCAGCATTTT
clone size: few; D gene: TRBD2; CDR3 length: 16; V gene: TRBV7-2; J gene: TRBJ2-7; CDR3 protein: CASSLAVGGGFNEQYF; CDR3 DNA: TGTGCCAGCAGCTTAGCGGTAGGCGGGGGTTTCAACGAGCAGTACTTC
clone size: NA; D gene: NA; CDR3 length: 14; V gene: TRBV5-1; J gene: TRBJ1-1; CDR3 protein: CATSPGGVDTEAFF; CDR3 DNA: TGCGCCACTTCACCCGGGGGGGTGGACACTGAAGCTTTCTTT
clone size: few; D gene: NA; CDR3 length: 14; V gene: TRBV6-1; J gene: TRBJ2-7; CDR3 protein: CASSQSGIPYEQYF; CDR3 DNA: TGTGCCAGCAGTCAATCGGGGATTCCCTACGAGCAGTACTTC
clone size: NA; D gene: TRBD1; CDR3 length: 13; V gene: TRBV7-8; J gene: TRBJ1-5; CDR3 protein: CASSLGGDSRSHF; CDR3 DNA: TGTGCCAGCAGCTTAGGGGGGGACAGCCGCTCCCATTTT
clone size: few; D gene: NA; CDR3 length: 13; V gene: TRBV29-1; J gene: TRBJ1-2; CDR3 protein: CSVDETGWDGYTF; CDR3 DNA: TGCAGCGTTGACGAGACAGGCTGGGATGGCTACACCTTC
clone size: many; D gene: NA; CDR3 length: 15; V gene: TRBV2; J gene: TRBJ2-7; CDR3 protein: CASSKEPLISYEQYF; CDR3 DNA: TGTGCCAGCAGTAAGGAGCCTTTAATCTCCTACGAGCAGTACTTC
clone size: few; D gene: NA; CDR3 length: 19; V gene: TRBV4-1; J gene: TRBJ2-1; CDR3 protein: CASSQVAASGRPTYNEQFF; CDR3 DNA: TGCGCCAGCAGCCAAGTAGCGGCCAGCGGGCGGCCCACTTACAATGAGCAGTTCTTC
clone size: few; D gene: NA; CDR3 length: 16; V gene: TRBV3-1; J gene: TRBJ2-5; CDR3 protein: CARSVGIDGSQETQYF; CDR3 DNA: TGTGCCCGGTCCGTCGGTATAGACGGGTCCCAAGAGACCCAGTACTTC
clone size: NA; D gene: NA; CDR3 length: 13; V gene: TRBV5-6; J gene: TRBJ2-5; CDR3 protein: CASSLVREETQYF; CDR3 DNA: TGTGCCAGCAGCTTGGTGCGTGAAGAGACCCAGTACTTC